This TCR beta chain was found in a study of blood T cell repertoires in COVID-19. Profiled with immunoSEQ multiplex PCR; TCRdb holds only in-frame clones, not every one. The data hold roughly 46,000 clones, with around nine tenths observed a single time. The CDR3 extends over 14 amino acids. Germline V gene lookup returns CDR1 SGHRS and CDR2 YFSETQ. The V gene end was trimmed by 3 bases and the J gene end by 5 bases; junction bases not matched to a gene: 3. The sample consisted of peripheral blood. The chain uses TRBV5-1 and TRBJ1-2; TRBD1 matches 11 bases. This TCR came from a human donor with active COVID-19. The donor label of this sample is uncertain. The CDR3 coding sequence is TGCGCCAGCAGCTGGACAGGGGGCGAATATGGCTACACCTTC. Amino acids: CASSWTGGEYGYTF. The full variable domain, completed using reference TRBV5-1 and TRBJ1-2, is KAGVTQTPRYLIKTRGQQVTLSCSPISGHRSVSWYQQTPGQGLQFLFEYFSETQRNKGNFPGRFSGRQFSNSRSEMNVSTLELGDSALYLCASSWTGGEYGYTFGSGTRLTVV.